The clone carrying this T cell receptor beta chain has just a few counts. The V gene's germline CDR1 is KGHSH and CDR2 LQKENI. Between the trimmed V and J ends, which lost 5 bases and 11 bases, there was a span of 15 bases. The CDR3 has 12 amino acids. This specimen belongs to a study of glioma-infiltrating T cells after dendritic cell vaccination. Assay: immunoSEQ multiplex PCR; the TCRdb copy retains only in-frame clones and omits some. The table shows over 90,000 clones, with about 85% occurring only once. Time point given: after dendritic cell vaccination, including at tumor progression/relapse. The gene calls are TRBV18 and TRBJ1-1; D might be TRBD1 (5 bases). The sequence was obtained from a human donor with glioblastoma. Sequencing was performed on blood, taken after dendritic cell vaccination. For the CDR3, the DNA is TGTGCCAGCTCAGCTCCGGGGGGATCGGCTTTCTTT. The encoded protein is CASSAPGGSAFF.